The present entry profiles one TCR beta chain with its context. Its antigen is as yet unknown. The sample comes from a study of graft-versus-host responses after intestinal transplantation. Study summary: Anti-thymocyte globulin served as induction for all recipients, who then took tacrolimus and steroids for 2 to 4 years.

The method was immunoSEQ multiplex PCR; TCRdb's version includes in-frame clones alone and lacks a portion of them. The table includes tens of thousands of clones, more than 85% detected once. The CDR3 has 13 amino acids. Per germline, CDR1 LGHNA and CDR2 YNFKEQ. Between the trimmed V and J ends, which lost 0 bases and 7 bases, there was a span of 9 bases. Overall study results and limits: GvH clones were found in recipient marrow; some appeared first in ileum or blood.

This clonotype was obtained from a human donor who received an intestinal transplant. Sequenced material: unstimulated CD8+ T cells sorted from spleen or lymph node cells, taken before intestinal transplant. V gene TRBV4-2 combines with J gene TRBJ1-2; tentative D call: TRBD1 (5 bases). The CDR3 spells CASSQDFGGGYTF. The CDR3 bases are TGTGCCAGCAGCCAAGATTTCGGGGGTGGCTACACCTTC.